Listed below are T cell receptor beta chains from one sample, sequenced in a study of blood T cell repertoires in COVID-19. Generated by immunoSEQ multiplex PCR, the TCRdb table keeps only in-frame clones and is missing some. This sample has about 140,000 clones, with around 79% found just once. Sequencing input: PBMCs or T cells enriched from blood (not recorded which). Source of these receptors: a woman aged 45-60 years who had recovered from COVID-19. Each CDR3 is given with its conserved first and last residue. The D gene is left open where the match is weak. The size of a clone is reported for some rows only, either as once, few or many, or as a class for expanded clones.

size,J,V,D,CDR3,DNA
NA,TRBJ1-5,TRBV19,NA,CASKGGDQPQHF,TGTGCCAGTAAGGGGGGGGATCAGCCCCAGCATTTT
once,TRBJ1-3,TRBV18,TRBD1,CASSLRQGQGNTIYF,TGTGCCAGCTCACTTCGACAGGGGCAAGGAAACACCATATATTTT
many,TRBJ1-1,TRBV6-1,TRBD1,CASSEGQENTEAFF,TGTGCCAGCAGTGAGGGACAGGAGAACACTGAAGCTTTCTTT
many,TRBJ2-5,TRBV7-9,NA,CASSFGETQYF,TGTGCCAGCAGCTTCGGGGAGACCCAGTACTTC
NA,TRBJ1-2,TRBV5-1,NA,CASSVGISGNYGYTF,TGCGCCAGCAGCGTAGGAATCTCAGGGAACTATGGCTACACCTTC
NA,TRBJ2-2,TRBV10-1,NA,CASSGRDKRTGELFF,TGCGCCAGCAGTGGCCGGGACAAACGCACCGGGGAGCTGTTTTTT
NA,TRBJ1-5,TRBV12-5,TRBD1,CASGFYRGPYGNGQPQHF,TGTGCTAGTGGTTTCTACAGGGGCCCTTACGGTAACGGTCAGCCCCAGCATTTT
NA,TRBJ2-5,TRBV30,NA,CAWSPGGETQYF,TGTGCCTGGAGTCCTGGGGGGGAGACCCAGTACTTC
NA,TRBJ2-2,TRBV11-3,NA,CASTPGGSQNTGELFF,TGTGCAAGCACGCCGGGGGGCTCCCAGAACACCGGGGAGCTGTTTTTT
NA,TRBJ2-1,TRBV10-3,TRBD2,CAISESKKGLAGPYNEQFF,TGTGCCATCAGTGAGTCGAAGAAAGGACTAGCGGGACCCTACAATGAGCAGTTCTTC
NA,TRBJ2-5,TRBV27,NA,CASSLYPLRTQYF,TGTGCCAGCAGTTTATATCCTCTCAGGACCCAGTACTTC
NA,TRBJ2-5,TRBV4-1,NA,CASSQSLAQETQYF,TGCGCCAGCAGCCAGAGTCTAGCGCAAGAGACCCAGTACTTC
NA,TRBJ1-1,TRBV7-8,NA,CASSLSGQWNGKAFF,TGTGCCAGCAGCTTATCTGGACAGTGGAACGGGAAAGCTTTCTTT
NA,TRBJ2-2,TRBV7-3,TRBD2,CASSIGAGATGELFF,TGTGCCAGCAGCATCGGAGCGGGAGCAACCGGGGAGCTGTTTTTT
NA,TRBJ1-2,TRBV5-5,NA,CASSVGLGRGYGYTF,TGTGCCAGCAGCGTTGGTTTGGGCAGGGGCTATGGCTACACCTTC
NA,TRBJ1-1,TRBV3-1/TRBV3-2,NA,CASRRSDEAFF,TGTGCCAGCAGACGTTCAGATGAAGCTTTCTTT
few,TRBJ2-2,TRBV5-1,NA,CASSSLGSPADHTGELFF,TGCGCCAGCAGCTCACTAGGCAGTCCAGCGGACCACACCGGGGAGCTGTTTTTT
NA,TRBJ1-1,TRBV5-1,NA,CASSLAGPLNTEAFF,TGCGCCAGCAGCTTGGCTGGGCCCCTGAACACTGAAGCTTTCTTT
few,TRBJ2-7,TRBV19,TRBD1,CASSDVKLQGVCTLRGYEQYF,TGTGCCAGTAGCGATGTAAAACTACAGGGGGTTTGCACCCTCCGGGGCTACGAGCAGTACTTC
NA,TRBJ2-1,TRBV6-5,NA,CASSYHPSRSYNEQFF,TGTGCCAGCAGTTACCACCCTAGTCGGTCCTACAATGAGCAGTTCTTC
NA,TRBJ2-1,TRBV12-3/TRBV12-4,NA,CASSLGQSQFF,TGTGCCAGCAGTTTAGGGCAGTCACAGTTCTTC
NA,TRBJ1-3,TRBV3-1/TRBV3-2,NA,CASSLSDSSIYF,TGTGCCAGCAGCCTATCGGACAGTTCCATATATTTT